Listed here are 11 T cell receptor beta chains from one sample, sequenced in a study of identical twins. TCRdb re-derived calls from the 5' RACE reads in MiXCR, one entry per CDR3 protein. The sample yields 200,000 to 300,000 distinct CDR3 sequences, about 10% seen once. Material for sequencing was memory T cells sorted from blood. These receptors all stem from a man aged 50 or older in good health.

The chain carries TRBV18 and TRBJ2-3; D is perhaps TRBD2 (5 bases). The CDR3 is 15 amino acids. V gave up 3 bases and J gave up 4 bases, with 14 bases separating them. Germline V gene sequence: CDR1 KGHSH, CDR2 LQKENI. The CDR3 loop reads CASSPSWVASDTQYF. In nucleotides, the CDR3 is TGTGCCAGCTCACCCTCGTGGGTAGCGTCAGATACGCAGTATTTT.

This clonotype was seen more than once but under ten times. The J gene is TRBJ2-7, the V gene TRBV9, with a weak D call TRBD2 (5 bases). Trimming stripped 3 bases from V and 6 bases from J, with 13 bases between. This CDR3 has 13 amino acids. Germline CDR1 SGDLS, CDR2 YYNGEE. In DNA, the CDR3 is TGTGCCAGCAGCGCGAGCGGCTGGGGCGAGCAGTACTTC. Protein: CASSASGWGEQYF.

This clonotype was counted ten times or more. The chain has TRBV19 and TRBJ1-5; D unclear. Trimming pared 2 bases from V and 4 bases from J, leaving 6 bases between. Per the germline V gene, CDR1 is LNHDA and CDR2 is SQIVND (reference sequence). The CDR3 totals 13 residues. DNA for the CDR3: TGTGCCAGTAGTATATCGGTAAATCAGCCCCAGCATTTT. Protein sequence: CASSISVNQPQHF.

The genes are TRBV6-2 or TRBV6-3 and TRBJ2-3; TRBD2 matches at 14 bases. This CDR3 spans 17 amino acids. Germline V lookup: CDR1 MNHEY, CDR2 SVGEGT. V lost 2 bases and J lost 6; bases outside the gene matches: 7. CDR3 in DNA: TGTGCCAGCAGTTACACGACTAGCGGGGGGGTGTTGGATACGCAGTATTTT. Translated, it gives CASSYTTSGGVLDTQYF.

The V and J genes are TRBV10-3 and TRBJ2-5; D is ambiguous. Germline CDR1 ENHRY, CDR2 SYGVKD. The CDR3 consists of 12 residues. V was cut by 10 bases and J by 5 bases, with 14 bases left in between. CDR3 protein: CATSNSGETQYF. In nucleotides, the CDR3 is TGTGCCACTTCTAACTCTGGGGAGACCCAGTACTTC.

Only a few counts were recorded for this clonotype. CDR3 sequence: CASSSDLYQETQYF. The CDR3, as DNA: TGTGCCAGCAGTTCTGACCTGTACCAAGAGACCCAGTACTTC. The J gene is TRBJ2-5, the V gene TRBV12-3 or TRBV12-4; the D is unclear. V was pared by 4 bases and J by 0 bases, with 9 bases between. The CDR3 totals 14 residues.

This clonotype was recorded a few times. The V call is TRBV20-1, the J call TRBJ2-2; D is perhaps TRBD1 (6 bases). Germline CDR1 is DFQATT and CDR2 is SNEGSKA (reference sequence). This CDR3 region has 13 residues. Trimming cost V 6 bases and J 4 bases, with 12 bases left between them. The CDR3 sequence is CSARTGLTGELFF. Here the CDR3 DNA reads TGCAGTGCCCGAACAGGGCTCACCGGGGAGCTGTTTTTT.

This clonotype was detected only a few times. V usage is TRBV13 and J usage is TRBJ1-1, with D unresolved. Germline V gives CDR1 PRHDT, CDR2 FYEKMQ (reference sequence). The ends were cut back, 5 bases at V and 1 base at J, with 14 bases in the middle. This CDR3 is 15 amino acids long. CDR3 residues: CASSLGWVRNTEAFF. The CDR3 region has the DNA TGTGCCAGCAGCCTCGGCTGGGTGAGGAACACTGAAGCTTTCTTT.

Written as DNA, the CDR3 is TGTGCCAGCAGCCAGGGACAGCTCTCTGGGGCCAACGTCCTGACTTTC. Residues: CASSQGQLSGANVLTF. The V and J genes are TRBV7-3 and TRBJ2-6; TRBD1 matches 7 bases. With 5 bases clipped from V and 0 bases from J, the junction kept 4 bases outside the gene matches. This CDR3 contains 16 residues. Germline CDR1 reads SGHTA; CDR2 reads FQGTGA. Complete variable domain (other parts from reference TRBV7-3 and TRBJ2-6): GAGVSQTPSNKVTEKGKYVELRCDPISGHTALYWYRQSLGQGPEFLIYFQGTGAADDSGLPNDRFFAVRPEGSVSTLKIQRTERGDSAVYLCASSQGQLSGANVLTFGAGSRLTVL.

This clonotype was detected only a few times. The chain uses TRBV6-2 or TRBV6-3 and TRBJ2-1, with D perhaps matching TRBD1 or TRBD2 (5 bases each). The germline CDR1 and CDR2 sequences are MNHEY and SVGEGT. V lost 7 bases and J 9 bases, leaving 19 bases between the germline ends. The CDR3 contains 14 residues. The CDR3 DNA sequence: TGTGCCAGCACCAAGCAGGGTATAAGCGGTGAGCAGTTCTTC. Encoded protein: CASTKQGISGEQFF.

Notes on this clonotype: With a much larger clone just one base away, this may be a read error. The CDR3 reads CACSLPLTAQETQYF. CDR3 bases: TGCGCCTGCAGCTTGCCCCTGACAGCGCAAGAGACCCAGTACTTC. The chain recombines TRBV5-1 with TRBJ2-5; a weak D match, TRBD1 (5 bases). CDR3 length: 15 residues. The germline V gene has CDR1 SGHRS and CDR2 YFSETQ.